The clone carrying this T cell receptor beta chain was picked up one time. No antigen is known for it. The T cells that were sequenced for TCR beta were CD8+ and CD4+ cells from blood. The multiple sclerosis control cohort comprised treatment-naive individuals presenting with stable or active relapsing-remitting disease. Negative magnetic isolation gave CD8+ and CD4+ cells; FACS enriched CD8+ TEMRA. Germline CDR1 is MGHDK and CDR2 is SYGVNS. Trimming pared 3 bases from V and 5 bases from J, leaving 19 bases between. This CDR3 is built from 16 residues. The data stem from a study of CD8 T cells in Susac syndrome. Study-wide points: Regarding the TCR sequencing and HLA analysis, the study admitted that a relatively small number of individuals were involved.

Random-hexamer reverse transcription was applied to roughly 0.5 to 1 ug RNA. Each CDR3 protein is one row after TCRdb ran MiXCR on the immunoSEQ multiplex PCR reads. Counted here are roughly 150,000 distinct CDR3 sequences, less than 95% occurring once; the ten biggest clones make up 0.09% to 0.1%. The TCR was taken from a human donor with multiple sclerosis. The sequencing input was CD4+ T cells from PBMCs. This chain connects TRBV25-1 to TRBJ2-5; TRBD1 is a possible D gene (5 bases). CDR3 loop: CASSDPTGPPGETQYF. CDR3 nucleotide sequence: TGTGCCAGCAGTGACCCCACAGGACCACCCGGTGAGACCCAGTACTTC. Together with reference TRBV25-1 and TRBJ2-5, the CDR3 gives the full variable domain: EADIYQTPRYLVIGTGKKITLECSQTMGHDKMYWYQQDPGMELHLIHYSYGVNSTEKGDLSSESTVSRIRTEHFPLTLESARPSHTSQYLCASSDPTGPPGETQYFGPGTRLLVL.